This T cell receptor beta chain was retrieved from a study of beta chain features in type 1 diabetes. On the study more broadly: All samples yielded 107,917,701 examined sorted cells.

What was sequenced were expressed TCRB transcripts, since all of the isolated RNA had been reverse transcribed. Mean read depth for naive, central memory and regulatory T cell samples was about 3.4 million reads. Sequencing was performed with immunoSEQ multiplex PCR; in TCRdb, only in-frame clones are kept and a portion is missing. The sample carries hundreds of thousands of clones, roughly 16% recorded once. Germline loops: CDR1 MDHEN, CDR2 SYDVKM. V lost 2 bases to trimming and J lost 7 bases, with 8 bases between them. This CDR3 spans 13 amino acids. The sequenced sample was naive CD4+ T cells from blood. V gene TRBV28 combines with J gene TRBJ1-4; weak D call: TRBD1 (5 bases). This receptor was taken from a young man in good health. The DNA for the CDR3 is TGTGCCAGCAGTTTAGGGGCAGTTGAAAAACTGTTTTTT. Protein sequence: CASSLGAVEKLFF.